This TCR beta chain originates from a study of CD8 T cells in Susac syndrome (dated by TCRdb to the late 2010s). At the level of the whole study: Repertoire sequencing was used to test whether CD8+ T cell activation and differentiation in Susac syndrome was antigen driven. Study-wide conclusions, independent of this receptor: The number of individuals in the TCR sequencing and HLA analysis was recognized as being relatively small.

RNA was extracted using the RNeasy kit, and about 0.45 to 1 ug of the RNA was reverse transcribed with random hexamers. TCR beta CDR3 regions were amplified with the immunoSEQ multiplex PCR assay covering 54 Vbeta and 13 Jbeta segments. To correct PCR amplification bias, a synthetic template baseline was used for both primer optimization and computational correction. Under the source paper's analysis protocol: Only productive sequences were kept, with reads annotated to V, D and J genes according to IMGT and analyzed in immunoSEQ Analyzer. Clonality was computed as one minus Shannon entropy normalized by log2 of the number of productive unique sequences. For each patient and control, public and private clones were evaluated within the 100 most prevalent clones. Susac-specific clones were defined as absent from healthy and MS cohorts, 800 to 1,200 published viral clones and other ImmuneACCESS disease sequences. TCRdb reanalyzed the raw reads on its own, using fastp at Q25 for trimming and MiXCR for clone calling, and kept in-frame beta chains. Rows with a matching CDR3 protein are joined into one entry that keeps the most common DNA and genes. The V and J calls were determined by TCRdb, not by the authors. The sample records 150,000 to 200,000 distinct CDR3 sequences, just over 90% of which are singletons. Just over 0.13% of the sample belongs to the ten largest clones.

Peripheral blood CD8+ and CD4+ T cells from healthy donors, Susac syndrome patients and multiple sclerosis patients were profiled using high-throughput TCR beta sequencing. Healthy donors were included as age- and sex-matched controls. Bulk CD8+ and CD4+ T cells were purified by magnetic negative isolation, whereas CD8+ TEMRA cells were enriched by FACS. Blood was drawn into EDTA tubes, processed within 24 hours, and PBMCs were isolated by density gradient centrifugation. PBMCs intended for TCR sequencing were cryopreserved in liquid nitrogen and thawed later in a water bath at 37 degrees C. The sorted or isolated CD4+, CD8+ and CD8+ TEMRA cells had a purity of 90% or higher. CDR1 LGHDT and CDR2 YNNKEL are derived from the germline V gene (reference sequence). Trimmed from V: 2 bases; trimmed from J: 6 bases; junction bases lacking a gene match: 4. Counted from cysteine to phenylalanine, this CDR3 has 14 amino acids. Of the read, only the CDR3 DNA is kept; its 42 bases are in frame from base 1.

For this clonotype: There is no known antigen for this receptor. No qualities accompany the bases; no much larger clone lies one base away.

The clonotype was recovered from a human donor in good health. The sequenced material came from CD4+ T cells from PBMCs. This receptor chain uses TRBV3-1 and TRBJ1-2; 9 bases in the middle match TRBD1. Here is the DNA: TGTGCCAGCAGCCAAACAGGGGGCAAGGATGGCTACACCTTC. It translates to CASSQTGGKDGYTF.